This entry concerns a single T cell receptor (beta chain). Different DNA sequences within this sample yield the same CDR3. Original processing notes: Amplification of reference gene primers provided the estimated nucleated cell counts. This table comes from immunoSEQ multiplex PCR, and its TCRdb copy is limited to in-frame clones, with some not included. V and J calls and clone size come straight from that table; D and trimming were deduced from the DNA. The data show 250,000 to 350,000 clones, around 90% seen once. The data were taken from a study of blood T cell repertoires in COVID-19. Study-wide context: The cDNA or gDNA used as material had been derived from T cells, B-cell-depleted T cells, or PBMCs.

CDR1 SGHRS and CDR2 YFSETQ come from the germline V gene. The CDR3 extends over 15 amino acids. Trimming took off 0 bases at V and 2 bases at J, with 9 bases between the two ends. This sequence joins TRBV5-1 and TRBJ1-3; tentative D call: TRBD1 (6 bases). This receptor was identified in a woman between 45 and 60 years old with COVID-19, enrolled during active disease. Sequencing was done on a sample of peripheral blood. The DNA for the CDR3 is TGCGCCAGCAGCTTGGACAGGGCTGCTGGAAACACCATATATTTT. As protein: CASSLDRAAGNTIYF.